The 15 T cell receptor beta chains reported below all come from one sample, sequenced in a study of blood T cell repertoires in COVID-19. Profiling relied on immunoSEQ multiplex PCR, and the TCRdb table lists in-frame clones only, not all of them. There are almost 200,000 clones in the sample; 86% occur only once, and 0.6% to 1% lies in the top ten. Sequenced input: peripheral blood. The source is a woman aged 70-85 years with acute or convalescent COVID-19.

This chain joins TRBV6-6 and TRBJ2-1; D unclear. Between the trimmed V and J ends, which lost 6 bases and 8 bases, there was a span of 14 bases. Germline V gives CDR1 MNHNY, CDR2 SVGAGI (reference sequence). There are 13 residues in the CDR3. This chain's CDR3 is CASSSLPEYEQFF. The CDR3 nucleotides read TGTGCCAGCAGCTCCCTTCCGGAGTATGAGCAGTTCTTC.

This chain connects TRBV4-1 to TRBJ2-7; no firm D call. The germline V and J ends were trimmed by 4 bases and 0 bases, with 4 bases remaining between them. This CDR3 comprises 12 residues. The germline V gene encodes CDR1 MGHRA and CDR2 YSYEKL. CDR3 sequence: CASSLNSYEQYF. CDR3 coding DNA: TGCGCCAGCAGCCTCAACTCCTACGAGCAGTACTTC.

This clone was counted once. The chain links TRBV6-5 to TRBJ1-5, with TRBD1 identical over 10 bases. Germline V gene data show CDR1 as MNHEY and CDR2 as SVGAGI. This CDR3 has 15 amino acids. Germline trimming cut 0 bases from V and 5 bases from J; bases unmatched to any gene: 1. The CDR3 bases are TGTGCCAGCAGTTACTCCGGGACAGGGGATCAGCCCCAGCATTTT. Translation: CASSYSGTGDQPQHF.

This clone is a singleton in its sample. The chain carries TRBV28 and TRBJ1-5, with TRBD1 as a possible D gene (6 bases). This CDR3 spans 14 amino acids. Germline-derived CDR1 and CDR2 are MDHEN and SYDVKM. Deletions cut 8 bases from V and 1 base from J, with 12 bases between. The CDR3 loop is CASLVRGSNQPQHF. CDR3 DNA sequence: TGTGCCAGCCTCGTCAGGGGAAGCAATCAGCCCCAGCATTTT.

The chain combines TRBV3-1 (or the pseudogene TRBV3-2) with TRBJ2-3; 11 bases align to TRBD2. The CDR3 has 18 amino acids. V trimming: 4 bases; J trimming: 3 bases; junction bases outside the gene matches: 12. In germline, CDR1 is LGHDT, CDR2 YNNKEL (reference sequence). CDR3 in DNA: TGTGCCAGCAGCCTAATAGCGGGAGGGCCTATTGGAACAGATACGCAGTATTTT. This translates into CASSLIAGGPIGTDTQYF.

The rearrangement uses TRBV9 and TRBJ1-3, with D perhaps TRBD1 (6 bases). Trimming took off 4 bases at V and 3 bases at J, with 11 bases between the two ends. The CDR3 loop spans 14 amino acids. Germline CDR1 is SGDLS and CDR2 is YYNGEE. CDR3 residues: CASSTPGDGNTIYF. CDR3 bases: TGTGCCAGCAGCACCCCAGGGGATGGAAACACCATATATTTT. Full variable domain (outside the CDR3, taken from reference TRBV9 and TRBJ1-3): DSGVTQTPKHLITATGQRVTLRCSPRSGDLSVYWYQQSLDQGLQFLIQYYNGEERAKGNILERFSAQQFPDLHSELNLSSLELGDSALYFCASSTPGDGNTIYFGEGSWLTVV.

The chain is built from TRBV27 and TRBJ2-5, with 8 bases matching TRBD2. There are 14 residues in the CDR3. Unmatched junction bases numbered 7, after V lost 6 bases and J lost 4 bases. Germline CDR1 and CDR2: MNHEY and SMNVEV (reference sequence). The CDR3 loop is CASRSWSGRETQYF. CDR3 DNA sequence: TGTGCCAGCAGGAGCTGGAGCGGGAGAGAGACCCAGTACTTC.

This CDR3 reads CASSLMAGGYSNQPQHF. The CDR3 DNA reads as TGTGCCAGCAGCTTAATGGCAGGGGGGTATAGCAATCAGCCCCAGCATTTT. V and J are TRBV7-8 and TRBJ1-5; 7 positions agree with TRBD1. CDR3 length: 17 residues. The trim removed 2 bases at V and 0 bases at J, leaving 7 bases unmatched. CDR1 is SGHVS, CDR2 FQNEAQ, per germline.

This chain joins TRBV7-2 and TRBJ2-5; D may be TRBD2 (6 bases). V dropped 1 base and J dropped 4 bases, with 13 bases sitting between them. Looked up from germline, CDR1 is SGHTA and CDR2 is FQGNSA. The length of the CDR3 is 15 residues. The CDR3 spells CASSLGGLPTETQYF. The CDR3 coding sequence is TGTGCCAGCAGCTTAGGTGGACTACCTACAGAGACCCAGTACTTC.

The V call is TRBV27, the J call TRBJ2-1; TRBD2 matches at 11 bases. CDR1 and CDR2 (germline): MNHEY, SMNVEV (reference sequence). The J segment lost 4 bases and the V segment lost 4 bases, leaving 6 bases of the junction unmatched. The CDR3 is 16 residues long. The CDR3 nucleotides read TGTGCCAGCAGTTCCGTAGCGGGAGGGCCATACAATGAGCAGTTCTTC. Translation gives CASSSVAGGPYNEQFF.

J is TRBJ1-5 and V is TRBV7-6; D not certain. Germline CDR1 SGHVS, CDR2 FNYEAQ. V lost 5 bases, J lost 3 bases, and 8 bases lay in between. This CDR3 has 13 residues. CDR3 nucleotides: TGTGCCAGCAGCCTTAGCCCCAATCAGCCCCAGCATTTT. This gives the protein CASSLSPNQPQHF.

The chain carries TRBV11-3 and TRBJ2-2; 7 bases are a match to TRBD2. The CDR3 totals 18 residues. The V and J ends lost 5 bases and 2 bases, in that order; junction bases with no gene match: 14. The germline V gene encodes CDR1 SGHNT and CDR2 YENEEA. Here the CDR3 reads CASSGTWDAGVNTGELFF. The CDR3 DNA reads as TGTGCCAGCAGCGGAACATGGGACGCGGGGGTAAACACCGGGGAGCTGTTTTTT.

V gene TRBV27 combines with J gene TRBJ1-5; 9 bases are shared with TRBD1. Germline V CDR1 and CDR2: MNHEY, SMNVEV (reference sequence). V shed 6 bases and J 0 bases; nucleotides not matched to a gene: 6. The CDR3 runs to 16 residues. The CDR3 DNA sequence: TGTGCCAGCAGAACCTACAGGGGGCCTAGCAATCAGCCCCAGCATTTT. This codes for CASRTYRGPSNQPQHF.

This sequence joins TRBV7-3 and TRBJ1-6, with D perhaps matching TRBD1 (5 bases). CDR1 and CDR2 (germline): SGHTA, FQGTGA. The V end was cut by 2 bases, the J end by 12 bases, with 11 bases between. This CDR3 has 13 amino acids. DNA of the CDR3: TGTGCCAGCAGCTTATCAGGGCGAGGACCCCTCCACTTT. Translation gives CASSLSGRGPLHF. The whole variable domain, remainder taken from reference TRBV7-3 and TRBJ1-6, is GAGVSQTPSNKVTEKGKYVELRCDPISGHTALYWYRQSLGQGPEFLIYFQGTGAADDSGLPNDRFFAVRPEGSVSTLKIQRTERGDSAVYLCASSLSGRGPLHFGNGTRLTVT.

CDR3 loop: CASSAMDSLPQHF. CDR3 nucleotides: TGTGCCAGTAGTGCGATGGACAGTCTGCCCCAGCATTTT. The chain is built from TRBV19 and TRBJ1-5, with D tentatively TRBD1 (6 bases). V lost 5 bases, J lost 9 bases, and 14 bases lay in between. This CDR3 comprises 13 residues. Germline CDR1 and CDR2: LNHDA and SQIVND (reference sequence).